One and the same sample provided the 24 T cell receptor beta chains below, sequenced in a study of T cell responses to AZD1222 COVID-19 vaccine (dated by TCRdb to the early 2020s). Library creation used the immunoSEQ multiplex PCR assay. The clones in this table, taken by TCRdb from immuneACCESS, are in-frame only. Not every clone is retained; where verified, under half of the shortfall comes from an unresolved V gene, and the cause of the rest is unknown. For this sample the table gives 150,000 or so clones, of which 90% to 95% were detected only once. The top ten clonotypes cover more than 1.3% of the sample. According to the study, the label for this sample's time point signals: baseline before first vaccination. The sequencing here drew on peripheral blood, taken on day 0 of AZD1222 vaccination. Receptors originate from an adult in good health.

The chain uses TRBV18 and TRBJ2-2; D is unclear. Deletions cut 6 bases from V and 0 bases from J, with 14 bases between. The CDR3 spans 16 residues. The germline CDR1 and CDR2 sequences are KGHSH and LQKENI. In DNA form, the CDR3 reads TGTGCCAGCTCTGCTTCCAAAGGCGCGAACACCGGGGAGCTGTTTTTT. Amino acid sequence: CASSASKGANTGELFF.

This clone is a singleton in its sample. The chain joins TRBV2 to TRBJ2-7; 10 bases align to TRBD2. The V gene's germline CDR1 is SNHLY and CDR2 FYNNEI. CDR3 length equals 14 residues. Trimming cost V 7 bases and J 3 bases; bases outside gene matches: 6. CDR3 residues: CASKGGTSVYEQYF. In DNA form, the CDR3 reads TGTGCCAGCAAAGGGGGGACTAGCGTCTACGAGCAGTACTTC.

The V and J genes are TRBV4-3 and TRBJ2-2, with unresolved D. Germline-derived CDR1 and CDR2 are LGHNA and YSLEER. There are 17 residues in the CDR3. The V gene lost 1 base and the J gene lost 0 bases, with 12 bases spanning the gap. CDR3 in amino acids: CASSQVVLTSNTGELFF. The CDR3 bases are TGCGCCAGCAGCCAAGTGGTGCTTACATCGAACACCGGGGAGCTGTTTTTT.

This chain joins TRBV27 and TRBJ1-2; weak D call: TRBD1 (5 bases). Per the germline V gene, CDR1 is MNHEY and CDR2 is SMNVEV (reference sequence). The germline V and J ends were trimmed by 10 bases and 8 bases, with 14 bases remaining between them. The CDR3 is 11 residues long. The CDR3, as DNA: TGTGCCACCGGAGGAGGGGCCGGCTACACCTTC. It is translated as CATGGGAGYTF.

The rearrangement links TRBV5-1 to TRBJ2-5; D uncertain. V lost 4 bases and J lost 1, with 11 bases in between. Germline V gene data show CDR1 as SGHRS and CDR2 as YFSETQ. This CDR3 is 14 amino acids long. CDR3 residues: CASSVSLPQETQYF. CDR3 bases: TGCGCCAGCAGCGTGAGTTTACCCCAAGAGACCCAGTACTTC.

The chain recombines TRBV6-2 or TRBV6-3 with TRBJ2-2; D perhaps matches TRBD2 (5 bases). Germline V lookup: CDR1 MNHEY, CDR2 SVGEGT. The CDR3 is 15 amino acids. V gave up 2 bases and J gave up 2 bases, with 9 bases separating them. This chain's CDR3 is CASSYRLTNTGELFF. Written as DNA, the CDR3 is TGTGCCAGCAGTTACAGACTAACTAACACCGGGGAGCTGTTTTTT.

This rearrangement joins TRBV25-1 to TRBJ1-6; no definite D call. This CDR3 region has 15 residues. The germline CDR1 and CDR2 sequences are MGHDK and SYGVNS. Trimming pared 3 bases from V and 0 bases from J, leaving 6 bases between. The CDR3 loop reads CASSEVSSYNSPLHF. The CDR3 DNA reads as TGTGCCAGCAGTGAGGTTAGCTCCTATAATTCACCCCTCCACTTT.

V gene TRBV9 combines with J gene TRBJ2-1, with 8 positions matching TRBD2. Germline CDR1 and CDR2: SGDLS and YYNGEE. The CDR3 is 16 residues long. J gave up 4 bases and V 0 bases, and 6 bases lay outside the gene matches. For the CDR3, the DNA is TGTGCCAGCAGCGTAGGGGTAGCGGGGCGGTACAATGAGCAGTTCTTC. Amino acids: CASSVGVAGRYNEQFF.

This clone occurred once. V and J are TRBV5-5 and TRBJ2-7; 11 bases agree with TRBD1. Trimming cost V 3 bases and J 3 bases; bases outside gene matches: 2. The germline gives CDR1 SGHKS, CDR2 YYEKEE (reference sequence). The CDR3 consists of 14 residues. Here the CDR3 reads CASSSGTGGYEQYF. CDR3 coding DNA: TGTGCCAGCAGCTCCGGGACAGGGGGCTACGAGCAGTACTTC.

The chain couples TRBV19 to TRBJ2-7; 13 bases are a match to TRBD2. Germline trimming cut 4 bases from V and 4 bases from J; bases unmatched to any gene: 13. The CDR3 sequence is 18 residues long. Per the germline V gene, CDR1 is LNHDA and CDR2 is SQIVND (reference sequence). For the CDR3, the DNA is TGTGCCAGTAGTAGAAAGGGACTAGCGGGACCGTCCGGATACGAGCAGTACTTC. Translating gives CASSRKGLAGPSGYEQYF.

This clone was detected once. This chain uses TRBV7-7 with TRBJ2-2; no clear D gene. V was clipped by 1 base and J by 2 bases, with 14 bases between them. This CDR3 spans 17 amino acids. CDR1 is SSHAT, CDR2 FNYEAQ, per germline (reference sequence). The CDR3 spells CASSLVGSPINTGELFF. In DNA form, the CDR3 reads TGTGCCAGCAGCTTAGTTGGCAGCCCGATCAACACCGGGGAGCTGTTTTTT.

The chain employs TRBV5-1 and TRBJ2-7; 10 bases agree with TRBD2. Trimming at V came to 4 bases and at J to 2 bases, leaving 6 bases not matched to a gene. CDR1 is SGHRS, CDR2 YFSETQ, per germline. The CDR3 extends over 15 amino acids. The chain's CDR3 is CASSTGLAVTYEQYF. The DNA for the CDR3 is TGCGCCAGCAGCACCGGACTAGCGGTTACCTACGAGCAGTACTTC.

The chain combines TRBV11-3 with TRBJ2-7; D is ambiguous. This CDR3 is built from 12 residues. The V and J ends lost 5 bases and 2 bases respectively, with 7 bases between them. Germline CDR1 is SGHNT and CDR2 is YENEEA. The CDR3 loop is CASSPKPYEQYF. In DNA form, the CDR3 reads TGTGCCAGCAGCCCAAAACCCTACGAGCAGTACTTC.

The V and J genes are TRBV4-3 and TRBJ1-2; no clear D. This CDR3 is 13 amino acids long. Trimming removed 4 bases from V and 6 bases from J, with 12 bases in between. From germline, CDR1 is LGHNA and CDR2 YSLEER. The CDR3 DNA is TGCGCCAGCAGCCCGGGGTTACGGGATGGCTACACCTTC. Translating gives CASSPGLRDGYTF.

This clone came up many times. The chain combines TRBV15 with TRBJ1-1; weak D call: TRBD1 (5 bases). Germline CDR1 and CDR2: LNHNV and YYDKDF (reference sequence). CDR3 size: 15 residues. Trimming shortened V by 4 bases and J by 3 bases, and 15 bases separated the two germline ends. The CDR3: CATSTTALGDTEAFF. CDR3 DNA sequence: TGTGCCACCAGCACGACAGCCCTGGGGGACACTGAAGCTTTCTTT.

The CDR3 DNA is TGTGCCACCTCCTTCGGGGGCAATCAGCCCCAGCATTTT. This sequence encodes CATSFGGNQPQHF. V usage is TRBV19 and J usage is TRBJ1-5; no definite D call. This CDR3 is 13 amino acids long. The germline CDR1 and CDR2 sequences are LNHDA and SQIVND (reference sequence). Trimming pared 10 bases from V and 2 bases from J, leaving 12 bases between.

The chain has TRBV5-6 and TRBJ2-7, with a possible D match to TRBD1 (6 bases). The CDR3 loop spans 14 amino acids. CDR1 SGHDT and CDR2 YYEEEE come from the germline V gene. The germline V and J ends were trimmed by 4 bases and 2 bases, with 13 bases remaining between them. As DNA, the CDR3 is TGTGCCAGCAGCCCGGTTGGGGGCCCCTACGAGCAGTACTTC. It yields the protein CASSPVGGPYEQYF.

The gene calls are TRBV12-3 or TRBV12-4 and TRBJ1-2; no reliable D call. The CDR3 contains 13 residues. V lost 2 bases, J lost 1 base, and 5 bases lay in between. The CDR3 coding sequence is TGTGCCAGCAGTTTACGACTTAACTATGGCTACACCTTC. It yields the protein CASSLRLNYGYTF.

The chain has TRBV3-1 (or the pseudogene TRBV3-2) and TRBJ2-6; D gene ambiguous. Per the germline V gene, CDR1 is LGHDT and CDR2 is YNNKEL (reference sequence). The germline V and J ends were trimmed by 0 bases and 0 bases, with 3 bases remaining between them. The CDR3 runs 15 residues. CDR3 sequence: CASSQDSSGANVLTF. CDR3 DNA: TGTGCCAGCAGCCAAGACTCCTCTGGGGCCAACGTCCTGACTTTC.

CDR3 amino acids: CASSPSGQGRASSGANVLTF. In nucleotides, the CDR3 is TGTGCCAGCAGCCCTAGCGGACAGGGCCGAGCCAGCTCTGGGGCCAACGTCCTGACTTTC. The genes are TRBV7-3 and TRBJ2-6; the D gene is possibly TRBD1 (8 bases). V shed 5 bases and J shed 0 bases, with 23 bases lying between them. The CDR3 has 20 residues. The germline CDR1 and CDR2 sequences are SGHTA and FQGTGA.

CDR3: CATQPPGAIGELFF. The DNA for the CDR3 is TGTGCCACCCAACCGCCGGGGGCCATCGGGGAGCTGTTTTTT. The chain is built from TRBV19 and TRBJ2-2; D may be TRBD1 or TRBD2 (6 bases each). Germline V gene lookup returns CDR1 LNHDA and CDR2 SQIVND (reference sequence). The CDR3 is made up of 14 amino acids. Deletions cut 10 bases from V and 7 bases from J, with 19 bases between.

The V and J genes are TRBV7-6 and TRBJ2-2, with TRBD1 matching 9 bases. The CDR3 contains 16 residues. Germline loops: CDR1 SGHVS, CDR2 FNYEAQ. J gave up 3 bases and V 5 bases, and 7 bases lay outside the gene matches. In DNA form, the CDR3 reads TGTGCCAGCAGCCCGAACAGGGGGCGGGACACCGGGGAGCTGTTTTTT. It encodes CASSPNRGRDTGELFF. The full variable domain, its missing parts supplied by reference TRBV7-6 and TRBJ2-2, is GAGVSQSPRYKVTKRGQDVALRCDPISGHVSLYWYRQALGQGPEFLTYFNYEAQQDKSGLPNDRFSAERPEGSISTLTIQRTEQRDSAMYRCASSPNRGRDTGELFFGEGSRLTVL.

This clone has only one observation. CDR3 sequence: CASRGALGDGYTF. DNA of the CDR3: TGTGCCAGCAGGGGAGCACTAGGGGATGGCTACACCTTC. V usage is TRBV6-5 and J usage is TRBJ1-2, with a possible D match to TRBD1 (5 bases). The CDR3 totals 13 residues. V was cut by 6 bases and J by 6 bases, with 14 bases left in between. Germline V gene lookup returns CDR1 MNHEY and CDR2 SVGAGI.

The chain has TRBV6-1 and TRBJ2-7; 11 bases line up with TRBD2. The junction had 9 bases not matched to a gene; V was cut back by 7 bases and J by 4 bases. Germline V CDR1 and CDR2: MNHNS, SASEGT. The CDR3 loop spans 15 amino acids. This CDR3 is CASKPLAGASYEQYF. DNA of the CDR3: TGTGCCAGCAAGCCACTAGCGGGGGCTTCTTACGAGCAGTACTTC.